This T cell receptor beta chain was captured by sequencing in a study of cytomegalovirus exposure and HLA in healthy donors. The PCR used 60 Vbeta and 13 Jbeta primers. Here immunoSEQ multiplex PCR was the method, and the copy in TCRdb shows in-frame clones only, minus some. The sample has about 130,000 clones, 65% to 90% seen once. V lost 0 bases to trimming and J lost 0 bases, with 11 bases between them. CDR1 SGHRS and CDR2 YFSETQ come from the germline V gene. The CDR3 sequence is 16 residues long. This clonotype was sampled from a girl aged 2 to 10 in good health and CMV-seronegative. Specimen: PBMCs. The chain links TRBV5-1 to TRBJ2-3, with D possibly TRBD2 on 5 matching bases. CDR3 sequence reads: CASSLVAGSSTDTQYF. CDR3 nucleotides: TGCGCCAGCAGCTTGGTGGCGGGCTCTAGCACAGATACGCAGTATTTT.